These 14 T cell receptor beta chains originate from one sample sequenced in a study of blood T cell repertoires in COVID-19. Assay: immunoSEQ multiplex PCR; the TCRdb copy retains only in-frame clones and omits some. This table holds 150,000 to 190,000 clones, approximately 90% found once. The sample was peripheral blood. Every receptor here comes from an older woman with acute or convalescent COVID-19.

The V gene is TRBV5-6, the J gene TRBJ2-3; D is perhaps TRBD2 (7 bases). Germline CDR1 and CDR2: SGHDT and YYEEEE. The CDR3 length is 18 residues. The V end was cut by 4 bases, the J end by 0 bases, with 21 bases between. CDR3 region: CASSTLGGGLPSTDTQYF. The CDR3 DNA is TGTGCCAGCAGCACCTTAGGGGGGGGCCTTCCTAGCACAGATACGCAGTATTTT.

The chain is built from TRBV13 and TRBJ2-7; D not resolved. Per the germline V gene, CDR1 is PRHDT and CDR2 is FYEKMQ (reference sequence). The CDR3 has 13 residues. The V and J ends lost 2 bases and 2 bases respectively, with 7 bases between them. CDR3 nucleotides: TGTGCCAGCAGCTTATCTAACGCCTACGAGCAGTACGTC. The encoded protein is CASSLSNAYEQYV.

This rearrangement joins TRBV19 to TRBJ1-2; D possibly corresponds to TRBD1 (6 bases). Between the trimmed V and J ends, which lost 6 bases and 7 bases, there was a span of 18 bases. This CDR3 spans 14 amino acids. CDR1 LNHDA and CDR2 SQIVND come from the germline V gene (reference sequence). DNA of the CDR3: TGTGCCAGTAGACCGACAGGCGTTGCCGCTGGCTACACCTTC. This codes for CASRPTGVAAGYTF.

J is TRBJ1-6 and V is TRBV9; no clear D gene. With 0 bases removed from V and 0 bases from J, the gap between germline ends came to 10 bases. Germline V gene data show CDR1 as SGDLS and CDR2 as YYNGEE. The CDR3 is 17 amino acids. As DNA, the CDR3 is TGTGCCAGCAGCGTAGAAGTGCGGAGCTCCTATAATTCACCCCTCCACTTT. Encoded protein: CASSVEVRSSYNSPLHF.

This rearrangement joins TRBV18 to TRBJ1-3; tentatively, D is TRBD1 (6 bases). Trimming cost V 5 bases and J 0 bases, with 11 bases left between them. There are 15 residues in the CDR3. CDR1 KGHSH and CDR2 LQKENI come from the germline V gene. This CDR3 reads CASSSGAFSGNTIYF. CDR3 nucleotides: TGTGCCAGCTCATCAGGGGCTTTCTCTGGAAACACCATATATTTT.

The chain uses TRBV4-1 and TRBJ1-4, with 9 bases aligning to TRBD1. From germline, CDR1 is MGHRA and CDR2 YSYEKL. The CDR3 is made up of 15 amino acids. V dropped 0 bases and J dropped 8; count of bases not matched to a gene: 4. The CDR3 spells CASSQDGTGSEKLFF. Here the CDR3 DNA reads TGCGCCAGCAGCCAAGATGGGACAGGGAGCGAAAAACTGTTTTTT.

V usage is TRBV7-2 and J usage is TRBJ1-2; 7 positions agree with TRBD1. The trim removed 1 base at V and 7 bases at J, leaving 6 bases unmatched. The CDR3 has 14 residues. The germline V gene has CDR1 SGHTA and CDR2 FQGNSA. The CDR3 DNA reads as TGTGCCAGCAGCTTAGACAGGGGCGTTGGTGGCTACACCTTC. Protein: CASSLDRGVGGYTF.

The sample holds a few counts of this clone. The gene calls are TRBV18 and TRBJ2-5; TRBD2 might be the D (6 bases). The CDR3 covers 16 residues. Germline CDR1 is KGHSH and CDR2 is LQKENI. Trimming took 2 bases from V and 7 from J, leaving 20 bases between them. In DNA form, the CDR3 reads TGTGCCAGCTCACCAGGGTCAGCGGGTCCCGGAGGGACCCAGTACTTC. Translating gives CASSPGSAGPGGTQYF.

The chain couples TRBV7-2 to TRBJ2-7; 11 nucleotides match TRBD1. Germline CDR1 and CDR2: SGHTA and FQGNSA. The CDR3 spans 16 residues. V lost 1 base to trimming and J lost 2 bases; unmatched junction nucleotides: 4. The CDR3 bases are TGTGCCAGCAGCTTAGGCGGGACAGGGGGGACCTACGAGCAGTACTTC. Translating it yields CASSLGGTGGTYEQYF. The full variable domain, with the rest looked up from reference TRBV7-2 and TRBJ2-7, is GAGVSQSPSNKVTEKGKDVELRCDPISGHTALYWYRQSLGQGLEFLIYFQGNSAPDKSGLPSDRFSAERTGGSVSTLTIQRTQQEDSAVYLCASSLGGTGGTYEQYFGPGTRLTVT.

The CDR3 DNA follows: TGTGCCACCAGCAGAGGGGGGGAGAGACTAGCCAAAAACATTCAGTACTTC. Encoded protein: CATSRGGERLAKNIQYF. The rearrangement links TRBV15 to TRBJ2-4; possibly TRBD2 for D (6 bases). The CDR3 runs to 17 residues. In germline, CDR1 is LNHNV, CDR2 YYDKDF (reference sequence). V was clipped by 1 base and J by 0 bases, with 13 bases between them.

This clone came up a few times. The chain uses TRBV4-1 and TRBJ1-2, with D tentatively TRBD1 (5 bases). Trimming pared 0 bases from V and 4 bases from J, leaving 15 bases between. Germline values: CDR1 MGHRA, CDR2 YSYEKL. The length of the CDR3 is 16 residues. The CDR3 loop is CASSQDTSRAVYGYTF. The CDR3 DNA is TGCGCCAGCAGCCAAGATACGTCCAGGGCGGTCTATGGCTACACCTTC.

The chain links TRBV7-3 to TRBJ2-3, with no clear D. V was trimmed by 3 bases and J by 1 base, leaving 11 bases between them. Per the germline V gene, CDR1 is SGHTA and CDR2 is FQGTGA. The CDR3 consists of 15 residues. For the CDR3, the DNA is TGTGCCAGCAGCTTCGACTCGCTAGGCACAGATACGCAGTATTTT. Amino acids: CASSFDSLGTDTQYF.

This chain uses TRBV6-5 with TRBJ1-2; D is unresolved. V lost 7 bases and J lost 4, with 10 bases in between. CDR3 length: 12 residues. CDR1 and CDR2 (germline): MNHEY, SVGAGI. DNA for the CDR3: TGTGCCAGCAAACACGGGAGCTATGGCTACACCTTC. Its translation: CASKHGSYGYTF.

This clone came up a few times. This rearrangement joins TRBV2 to TRBJ1-2; possible D gene TRBD1, 6 bases. Germline assignment: CDR1 SNHLY and CDR2 FYNNEI. The ends were cut back, 6 bases at V and 7 bases at J, with 18 bases in the middle. This CDR3 has 14 amino acids. The CDR3 DNA follows: TGTGCCAGCAGGGATACAGGGCCTCTAAGTGGCTACACCTTC. Translating gives CASRDTGPLSGYTF.